The 21 T cell receptor beta chains reported below all come from one sample, sequenced in a study of neurological immune-mediated disorders. MiXCR, run by TCRdb on the 5' RACE reads, gives a single entry per CDR3 protein. The sample shows about 44,000 distinct CDR3 sequences, roughly a fifth of them seen only once. The time point: technical triplicate 3. Sequencing input: PBMCs. All receptors come from a man between 60 and 75 years old with HTLV-1-associated myelopathy (HAM/TSP).

The chain couples TRBV5-1 to TRBJ2-2; the match to TRBD2 covers 7 bases. Germline V gene sequence: CDR1 SGHRS, CDR2 YFSETQ. V gave up 0 bases and J gave up 4 bases; unmatched junction bases: 3. The length of the CDR3 is 15 residues. CDR3 DNA: TGCGCCAGCAGCTTGGAAAGGGAGGGCACCGGGGAGCTGTTTTTT. Its protein is CASSLEREGTGELFF.

The chain employs TRBV11-3 and TRBJ2-2; 10 bases are a match to TRBD1. With V trimmed by 5 bases and J by 3 bases, 3 bases remained unmatched. This CDR3 contains 15 residues. Germline V gene lookup returns CDR1 SGHNT and CDR2 YENEEA. The CDR3, as DNA: TGTGCCAGCAGCCCAGGGACAGGGGACACCGGGGAGCTGTTTTTT. Residues: CASSPGTGDTGELFF.

In this sample, this clonotype turned up many times. The chain uses TRBV20-1 and TRBJ1-5, with 7 positions matching TRBD1. The CDR3 has 14 residues. The V gene end was trimmed by 5 bases and the J gene end by 0 bases; junction bases not matched to a gene: 4. Germline CDR1 DFQATT, CDR2 SNEGSKA (reference sequence). CDR3 nucleotide sequence: TGCAGTGCTGGGACAGATGCTAGCAATCAGCCCCAGCATTTT. Protein product: CSAGTDASNQPQHF.

Many counts were recorded for this clonotype. The chain links TRBV24-1 to TRBJ2-1; 12 nucleotides match TRBD2. The V and J ends lost 3 bases and 5 bases, in that order; junction bases with no gene match: 7. Germline-derived CDR1 and CDR2 are KGHDR and SFDVKD. The CDR3 runs 17 residues. The CDR3 sequence is CATSDPTSGSVDNEQFF. The CDR3 nucleotides are TGTGCCACCAGTGATCCGACTAGCGGGAGCGTCGACAATGAGCAGTTCTTC.

This clonotype has a count of ten or more. The chain couples TRBV15 to TRBJ2-1; TRBD2 agrees at 7 bases. Trimming at V came to 3 bases and at J to 0 bases, leaving 2 bases not matched to a gene. The CDR3 totals 15 residues. Germline V gene lookup returns CDR1 LNHNV and CDR2 YYDKDF (reference sequence). The chain's CDR3 is CATSRGGGSYNEQFF. The CDR3 region has the DNA TGTGCCACCAGCAGGGGGGGGGGCTCCTACAATGAGCAGTTCTTC.

This clonotype came up many times. The chain links TRBV4-1 to TRBJ1-5; no firm D call. Germline V gene sequence: CDR1 MGHRA, CDR2 YSYEKL. V was cut by 0 bases and J by 7 bases, with 7 bases left in between. The CDR3 spans 13 residues. This CDR3 is CASSQDYGQPQHF. CDR3 coding DNA: TGCGCCAGCAGCCAAGATTATGGCCAGCCCCAGCATTTT.

This clonotype was seen at least ten times. CDR3 loop: CASSKDRGRLTPRNTIYF. The CDR3 DNA sequence: TGCGCCAGCAGCAAGGACAGGGGGCGTCTAACCCCCCGTAACACCATATATTTT. This rearrangement joins TRBV5-1 to TRBJ1-3; TRBD1 matches at 11 bases. CDR1 and CDR2 from the germline V gene are SGHRS and YFSETQ. CDR3 size: 18 residues. The ends lost 4 bases at V and 7 bases at J; junction bases unmatched: 16.

There are many counts of this clonotype. The germline gene is not matched at one end of the junction; a read error may be the cause. The chain carries TRBV7-8 and TRBJ2-2; D not resolved. Germline V lookup: CDR1 SGHVS, CDR2 FQNEAQ. This CDR3 has 16 amino acids. The CDR3 loop is CASSLGRRPNTGELFF. The CDR3 nucleotides are TGTGCCAGCAGCTTAGGTCGCCGACCGAATACCGGGGAGCTGTTTTTT.

This clonotype was found many times. The rearrangement links TRBV18 to TRBJ1-1; D not resolved. Germline values: CDR1 KGHSH, CDR2 LQKENI. This CDR3 is 13 amino acids long. Trimming pared 1 base from V and 3 bases from J, leaving 6 bases between. Here the CDR3 DNA reads TGTGCCAGCTCACCACACATGGACACTGAAGCTTTCTTT. Protein: CASSPHMDTEAFF.

This clonotype was detected ten times or more. The rearrangement joins TRBV5-5 to TRBJ2-4; possibly TRBD1 for D (6 bases). Germline V gene lookup returns CDR1 SGHKS and CDR2 YYEKEE (reference sequence). The V gene lost 6 bases and the J gene lost 2 bases, with 18 bases spanning the gap. The length of the CDR3 is 16 residues. The CDR3 loop reads CASTPDRGETKNIQYF. DNA for the CDR3: TGTGCCAGCACCCCGGACAGAGGAGAAACCAAAAACATTCAGTACTTC.

The chain recombines TRBV5-1 with TRBJ2-1; 9 nucleotides line up with TRBD1. The CDR3 is 14 amino acids. V lost 4 bases and J lost 5; bases outside the gene matches: 4. CDR1 and CDR2 (germline): SGHRS, YFSETQ. The DNA of the CDR3 is TGCGCCAGCAGCCGACAGGGGGGACACAATGAGCAGTTCTTC. This codes for CASSRQGGHNEQFF. Variable domain in full (rest from reference TRBV5-1 and TRBJ2-1): KAGVTQTPRYLIKTRGQQVTLSCSPISGHRSVSWYQQTPGQGLQFLFEYFSETQRNKGNFPGRFSGRQFSNSRSEMNVSTLELGDSALYLCASSRQGGHNEQFFGPGTRLTVL.

This clonotype was detected a few times. J is TRBJ1-2 and V is TRBV20-1, with TRBD1 identical over 8 bases. Germline V gene sequence: CDR1 DFQATT, CDR2 SNEGSKA (reference sequence). There are 17 residues in the CDR3. Unmatched junction bases numbered 10, after V lost 1 base and J lost 0 bases. The CDR3, as DNA: TGCAGTGCTAGAGGGGGCCTCAGGGACAGGCCTAACTATGGCTACACCTTC. Amino acid sequence: CSARGGLRDRPNYGYTF.

By sample fraction, this clonotype is medium-sized. The V call is TRBV4-1, the J call TRBJ2-3; 11 bases are a match to TRBD2. Germline CDR1 is MGHRA and CDR2 is YSYEKL. Trimming cost V 4 bases and J 0 bases; bases outside gene matches: 6. The CDR3 is made up of 17 amino acids. DNA for the CDR3: TGCGCCAGCAGCCGCCCGGGACTAGCGGATAGCACAGATACGCAGTATTTT. Protein sequence: CASSRPGLADSTDTQYF.

This clonotype was counted at least ten times. The rearrangement uses TRBV29-1 and TRBJ2-5; unclear D gene. The germline V and J ends were trimmed by 7 bases and 5 bases, with 14 bases remaining between them. This CDR3 is 12 amino acids long. Germline values: CDR1 SQVTM, CDR2 ANQGSEA. CDR3 in amino acids: CSAIPYPETQYF. CDR3 bases: TGCAGCGCCATTCCATACCCCGAGACCCAGTACTTC.

This clonotype was counted many times. The chain employs TRBV28 and TRBJ2-1; 9 bases line up with TRBD1. CDR3 length: 14 residues. V gave up 3 bases and J gave up 4 bases; unmatched junction bases: 1. Per the germline V gene, CDR1 is MDHEN and CDR2 is SYDVKM. The CDR3 reads CASSLTGGYNEQFF. The CDR3 coding sequence is TGTGCCAGCAGTTTGACAGGGGGGTACAATGAGCAGTTCTTC.

This clonotype was seen ten or more times. The genes are TRBV12-3 or TRBV12-4 and TRBJ2-5; TRBD2 agrees at 9 bases. V lost 6 bases to trimming and J lost 7 bases; unmatched junction nucleotides: 9. This CDR3 has 14 residues. The CDR3 region is CASSRRGSGGTQYF. The CDR3 DNA sequence: TGTGCCAGCAGCCGGCGGGGTAGCGGGGGGACCCAGTACTTC.

This clonotype was observed many times. The V call is TRBV20-1, the J call TRBJ2-1; 9 nucleotides align to TRBD2. The trim removed 0 bases at V and 3 bases at J, leaving 3 bases unmatched. Germline loops: CDR1 DFQATT, CDR2 SNEGSKA (reference sequence). This CDR3 has 15 amino acids. The CDR3 sequence: CSARELSGSYNEQFF. The CDR3 nucleotides are TGCAGTGCTAGAGAGCTTAGCGGGAGCTACAATGAGCAGTTCTTC.

This clonotype was counted ten times or more. V and J are TRBV7-9 and TRBJ2-7; no firm D call. V was clipped by 1 base and J by 0 bases, with 7 bases between them. The germline gives CDR1 SEHNR, CDR2 FQNEAQ (reference sequence). The CDR3 covers 14 residues. The CDR3 region has the DNA TGTGCCAGCAGCTTAGGAAAAAGCTCCTACGAGCAGTACTTC. Amino acid sequence: CASSLGKSSYEQYF.

This clonotype was seen once. A much larger clone sits a single nucleotide away, making a read error possible. The CDR3 region is CASSTDGSITDTQYF. The DNA of the CDR3 is TGTGCCAGCAGTACGGACGGATCGATCACAGATACGCAGTATTTT. V gene TRBV12-3 or TRBV12-4 combines with J gene TRBJ2-3, with no clear D. V dropped 5 bases and J dropped 2 bases, with 14 bases sitting between them. The CDR3 is 15 residues long.

The chain carries TRBV10-3 and TRBJ2-1; 8 bases map to TRBD2. The CDR3 consists of 16 residues. Trimming removed 0 bases from V and 2 bases from J; junction bases left unmatched: 3. Germline V gives CDR1 ENHRY, CDR2 SYGVKD. This CDR3 is CAISESRGVPYNEQFF. Written as DNA, the CDR3 is TGTGCCATCAGTGAGTCGCGGGGGGTCCCCTACAATGAGCAGTTCTTC.

This clonotype was detected many times. This chain links TRBV5-1 with TRBJ2-5, with TRBD1 identical over 7 bases. V was pared by 2 bases and J by 0 bases, with 7 bases of the junction left unmatched. Germline assignment: CDR1 SGHRS and CDR2 YFSETQ. The CDR3 contains 16 residues. CDR3 in amino acids: CASSFGQERNQETQYF. In DNA, the CDR3 is TGCGCCAGCAGCTTTGGACAGGAGCGTAACCAAGAGACCCAGTACTTC.